This T cell receptor (beta chain) was identified during a study of tissue T cells after allogeneic stem cell transplantation. The CDR3 runs 14 residues. CDR1 is KGHPV and CDR2 is FQNQEV in the germline V gene (reference sequence). V was cut by 4 bases and J by 0 bases, with 7 bases left in between. Documented time point: mouse harvest day 14 after allogeneic transplant. The graft held 10^6 splenic CD5+ T cells and 10^7 T-cell-depleted bone marrow cells. B6 (H2b) cells into BALB/c (H2d) mice; tissues taken at day 7 or 14. The table came from immunoSEQ multiplex PCR; TCRdb's copy has only in-frame clones and leaves some out. The sample carries thousands of clones, about a third recorded once. Study results and caveats: Across patients, clones rarely overlapped, yet motif clusters were shared tissue-specifically. Sampling depth was limited, and the cohort was small and clinically varied.

As concerns this clone: Its specificity is unknown. Germline and genes here are mouse. Coverage ceases 1 residue before the CDR3 finishes, and the germline J gene fills in the end.

The rearrangement links TRBV26 to TRBJ1-3; D unresolved. The TCR comes from a female BALB/c mouse given C57BL/6 T cells with graft-versus-host disease after an allogeneic hematopoietic cell transplant. Sequencing input: skin. The CDR3 sequence: CASSRHNSGNTLYF. The DNA read from the CDR3 is TGTGCCAGCAGTCGACATAATTCTGGAAATACGCTCTAT.